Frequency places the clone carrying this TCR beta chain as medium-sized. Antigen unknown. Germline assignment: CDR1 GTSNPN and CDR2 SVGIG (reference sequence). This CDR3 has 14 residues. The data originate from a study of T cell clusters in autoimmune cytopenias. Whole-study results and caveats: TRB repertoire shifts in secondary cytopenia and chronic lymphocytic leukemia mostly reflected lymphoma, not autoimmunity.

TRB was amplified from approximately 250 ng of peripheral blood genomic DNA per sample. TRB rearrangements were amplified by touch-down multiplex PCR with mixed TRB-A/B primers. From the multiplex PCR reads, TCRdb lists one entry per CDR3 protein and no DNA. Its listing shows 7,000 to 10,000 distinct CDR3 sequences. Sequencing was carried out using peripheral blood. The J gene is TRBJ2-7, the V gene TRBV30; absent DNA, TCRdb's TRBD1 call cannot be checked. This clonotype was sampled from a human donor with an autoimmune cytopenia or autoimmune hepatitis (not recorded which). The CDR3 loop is CAWSEGGSLYEQYF.